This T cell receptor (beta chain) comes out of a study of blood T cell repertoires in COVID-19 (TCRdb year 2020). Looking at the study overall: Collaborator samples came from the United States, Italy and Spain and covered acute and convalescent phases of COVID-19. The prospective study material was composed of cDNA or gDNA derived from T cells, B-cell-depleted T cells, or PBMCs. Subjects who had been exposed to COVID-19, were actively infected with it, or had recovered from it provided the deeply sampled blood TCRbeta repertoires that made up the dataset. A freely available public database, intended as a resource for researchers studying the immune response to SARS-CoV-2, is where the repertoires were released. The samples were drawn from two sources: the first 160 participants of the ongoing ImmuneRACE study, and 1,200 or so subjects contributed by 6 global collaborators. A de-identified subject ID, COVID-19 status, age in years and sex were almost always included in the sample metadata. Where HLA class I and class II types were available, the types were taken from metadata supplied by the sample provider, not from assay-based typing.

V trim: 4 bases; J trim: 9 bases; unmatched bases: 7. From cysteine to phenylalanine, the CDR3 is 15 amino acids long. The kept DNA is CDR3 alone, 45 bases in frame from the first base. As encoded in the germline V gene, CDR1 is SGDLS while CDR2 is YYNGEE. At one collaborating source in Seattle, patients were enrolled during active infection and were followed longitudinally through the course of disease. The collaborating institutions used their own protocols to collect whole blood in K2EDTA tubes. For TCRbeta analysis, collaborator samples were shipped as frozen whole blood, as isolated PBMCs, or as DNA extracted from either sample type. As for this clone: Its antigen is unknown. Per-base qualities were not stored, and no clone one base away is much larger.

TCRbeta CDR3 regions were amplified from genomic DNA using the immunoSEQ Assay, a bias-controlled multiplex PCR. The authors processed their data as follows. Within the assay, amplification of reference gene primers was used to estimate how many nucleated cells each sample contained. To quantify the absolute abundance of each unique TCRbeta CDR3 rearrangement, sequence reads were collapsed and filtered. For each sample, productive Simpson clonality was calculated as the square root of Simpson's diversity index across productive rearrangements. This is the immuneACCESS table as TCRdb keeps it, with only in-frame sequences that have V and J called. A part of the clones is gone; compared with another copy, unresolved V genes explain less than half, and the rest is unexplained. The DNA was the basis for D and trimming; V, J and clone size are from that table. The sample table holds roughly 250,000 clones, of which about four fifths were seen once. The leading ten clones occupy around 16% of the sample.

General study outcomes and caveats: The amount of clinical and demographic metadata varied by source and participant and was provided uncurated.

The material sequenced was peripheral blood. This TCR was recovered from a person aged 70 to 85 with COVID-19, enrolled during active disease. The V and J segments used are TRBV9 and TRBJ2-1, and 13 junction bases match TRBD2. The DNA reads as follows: TGTGCCAGCAGCCCCGGGACTAGCGGGATCAGTGAGCAGTTCTTC. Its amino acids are CASSPGTSGISEQFF.